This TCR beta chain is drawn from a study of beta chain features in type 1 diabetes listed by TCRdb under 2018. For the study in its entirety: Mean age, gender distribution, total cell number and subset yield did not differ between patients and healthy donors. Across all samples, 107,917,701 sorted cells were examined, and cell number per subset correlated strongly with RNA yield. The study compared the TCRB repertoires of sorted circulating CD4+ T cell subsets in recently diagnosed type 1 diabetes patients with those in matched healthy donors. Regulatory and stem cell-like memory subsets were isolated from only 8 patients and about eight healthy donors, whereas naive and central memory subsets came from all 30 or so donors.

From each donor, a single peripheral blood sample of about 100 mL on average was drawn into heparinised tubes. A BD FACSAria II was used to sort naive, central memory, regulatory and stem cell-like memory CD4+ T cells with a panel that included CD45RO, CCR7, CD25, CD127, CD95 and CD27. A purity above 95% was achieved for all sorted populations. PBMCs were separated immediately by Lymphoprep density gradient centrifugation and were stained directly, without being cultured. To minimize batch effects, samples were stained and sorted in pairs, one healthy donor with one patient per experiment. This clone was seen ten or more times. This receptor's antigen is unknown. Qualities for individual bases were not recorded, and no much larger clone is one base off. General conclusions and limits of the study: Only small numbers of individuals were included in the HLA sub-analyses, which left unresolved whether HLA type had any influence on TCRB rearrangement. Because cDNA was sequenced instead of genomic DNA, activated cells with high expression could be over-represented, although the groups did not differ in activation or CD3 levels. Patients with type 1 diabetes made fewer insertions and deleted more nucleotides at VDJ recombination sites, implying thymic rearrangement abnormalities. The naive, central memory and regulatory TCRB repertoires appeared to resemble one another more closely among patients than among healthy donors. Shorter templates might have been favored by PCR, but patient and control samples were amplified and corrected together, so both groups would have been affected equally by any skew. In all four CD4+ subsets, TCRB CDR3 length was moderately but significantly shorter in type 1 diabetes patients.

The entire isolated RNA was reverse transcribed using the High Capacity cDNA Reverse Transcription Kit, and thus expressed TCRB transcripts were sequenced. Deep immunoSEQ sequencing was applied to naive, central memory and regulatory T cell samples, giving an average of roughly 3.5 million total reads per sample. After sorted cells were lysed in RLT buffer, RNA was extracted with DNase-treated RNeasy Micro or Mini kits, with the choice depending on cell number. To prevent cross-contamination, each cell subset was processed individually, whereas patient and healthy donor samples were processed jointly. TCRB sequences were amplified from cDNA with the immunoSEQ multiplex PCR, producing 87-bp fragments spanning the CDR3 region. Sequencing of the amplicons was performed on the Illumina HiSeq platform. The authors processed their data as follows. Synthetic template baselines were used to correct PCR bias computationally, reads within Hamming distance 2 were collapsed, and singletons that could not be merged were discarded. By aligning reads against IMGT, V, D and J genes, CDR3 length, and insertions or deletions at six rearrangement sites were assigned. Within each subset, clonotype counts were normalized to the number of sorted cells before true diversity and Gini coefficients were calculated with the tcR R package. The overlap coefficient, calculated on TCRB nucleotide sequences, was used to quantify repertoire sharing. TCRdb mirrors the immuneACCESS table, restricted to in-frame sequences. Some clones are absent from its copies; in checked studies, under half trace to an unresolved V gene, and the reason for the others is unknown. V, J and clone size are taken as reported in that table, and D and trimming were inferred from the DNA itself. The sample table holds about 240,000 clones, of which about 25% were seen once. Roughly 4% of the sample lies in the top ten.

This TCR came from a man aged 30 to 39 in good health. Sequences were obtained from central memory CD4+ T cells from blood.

The DNA is TGTGCCACCAAAAGACGGCAGATCACAGATACGCAGTATTTT. It specifies CATKRRQITDTQYF. The chain uses TRBV2 and TRBJ2-3, with the D gene not clear enough to name. The germline V gene sets CDR1 to SNHLY and CDR2 to FYNNEI. V and J lose 10 bases and 2 bases, and a span of 16 bases separates them. Its CDR3 holds 14 amino acids, cysteine through phenylalanine. Of all the DNA, just the CDR3 is kept, 42 bases in frame from base 1.